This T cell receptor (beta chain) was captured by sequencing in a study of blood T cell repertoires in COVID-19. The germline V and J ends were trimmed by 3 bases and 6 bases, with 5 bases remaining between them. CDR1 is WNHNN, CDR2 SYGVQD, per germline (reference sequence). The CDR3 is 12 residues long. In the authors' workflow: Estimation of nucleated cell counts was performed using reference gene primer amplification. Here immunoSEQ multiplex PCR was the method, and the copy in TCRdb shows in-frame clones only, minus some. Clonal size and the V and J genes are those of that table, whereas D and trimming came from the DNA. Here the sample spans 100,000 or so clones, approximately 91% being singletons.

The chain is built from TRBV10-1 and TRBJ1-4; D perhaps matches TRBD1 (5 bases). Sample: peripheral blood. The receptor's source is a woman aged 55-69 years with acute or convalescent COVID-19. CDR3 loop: CASSDRDEKLFF. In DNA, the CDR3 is TGCGCCAGCAGTGACAGGGATGAAAAACTGTTTTTT.